These T cell receptor beta chains were read from a single sample in a study of technical replicates of blood from several donors. The table came from immunoSEQ multiplex PCR; TCRdb's copy has only in-frame clones and leaves some out. The sample contains some 70,000 clones, roughly 89% of which appear only once. Sequencing input: T cells isolated from PBMCs. These receptors were taken from a human donor in good health. Each CDR3 is given with its conserved first and last residue. The D gene is left open where the match is weak. Rows may omit the clone size; those that give it use once, few, many or a size class.

cdr3_length j_call clone_size v_call d_call cdr3_aa cdr3_nt
14 TRBJ1-2 NA TRBV18 NA CASSPPGHYYGYTF TGTGCCAGCTCACCCCCGGGACACTACTATGGCTACACCTTC
13 TRBJ2-1 NA TRBV6-6 NA CASTGSSYNEQFF TGTGCCAGCACCGGGAGCTCCTACAATGAGCAGTTCTTC
17 TRBJ2-7 NA TRBV4-1 TRBD2 CASSPNPASGMSYEQYF TGCGCCAGCAGCCCTAACCCGGCTAGCGGGATGTCGTACGAGCAGTACTTC
15 TRBJ2-5 NA TRBV5-6 NA CASINSGSGGETQYF TGTGCCAGCATCAATTCAGGGTCGGGCGGAGAGACCCAGTACTTC
13 TRBJ1-5 NA TRBV4-2 NA CASSQGAGQPQHF TGTGCCAGCAGCCAAGGAGCGGGGCAGCCCCAGCATTTT
13 TRBJ2-7 NA TRBV5-1 NA CASRGDSAAEQYF TGCGCCAGCAGGGGTGACAGTGCTGCCGAGCAGTACTTC
15 TRBJ1-2 NA TRBV28 TRBD1 CASSPPTGEANGYTF TGTGCCAGCAGTCCCCCGACAGGGGAAGCGAATGGCTACACCTTC
14 TRBJ2-7 NA TRBV5-4 TRBD1 CASSLDRGKYEQYF TGTGCCAGCAGCTTGGACAGGGGAAAGTACGAGCAGTACTTC
15 TRBJ2-5 NA TRBV4-1 TRBD2 CASSRTSGIQETQYF TGCGCCAGCAGCAGGACTAGCGGAATACAAGAGACCCAGTACTTC
16 TRBJ2-1 NA TRBV5-1 NA CASSLDSGLSYNEQFF TGCGCCAGCAGCTTGGACAGCGGCCTCTCCTACAATGAGCAGTTCTTC
16 TRBJ2-7 NA TRBV5-1 NA CASSTTPGSSNYEQYF TGCGCCAGCAGCACCACCCCGGGGTCCTCTAACTACGAGCAGTACTTC
16 TRBJ2-4 NA TRBV28 NA CASNSPGGRAKNIQYF TGTGCCAGCAACTCCCCAGGAGGTAGAGCCAAAAACATTCAGTACTTC
18 TRBJ2-6 NA TRBV4-3 NA CASSHSPYSLSGANVLTF TGCGCCAGCAGCCATAGCCCCTATAGCCTTTCTGGGGCCAACGTCCTGACTTTC
15 TRBJ2-1 NA TRBV28 TRBD1 CASKIDRGRYNEQFF TGTGCCAGCAAAATTGACAGGGGGAGATACAATGAGCAGTTCTTC
12 TRBJ2-1 few TRBV7-2 TRBD1 CASTRDSREQFF TGTGCCAGCACCCGGGACAGCCGTGAGCAGTTCTTC
17 TRBJ2-7 NA TRBV4-3 TRBD2 CASSQGGPGLALYEQYF TGCGCCAGCAGCCAAGGGGGCCCGGGACTAGCGCTTTACGAGCAGTACTTC
12 TRBJ1-5 NA TRBV7-2 NA CASSLGRTAQHF TGTGCCAGCAGCTTGGGCAGAACAGCCCAGCATTTT
17 TRBJ2-3 NA TRBV4-3 NA CASSQDLEGSGTDTQYF TGCGCCAGCAGCCAAGATTTGGAGGGGTCGGGCACAGATACGCAGTATTTT
15 TRBJ1-4 NA TRBV6-6 TRBD1 CASSALQGEVEKLFF TGTGCCAGCAGTGCTCTACAGGGGGAAGTGGAAAAACTGTTTTTT
14 TRBJ2-7 NA TRBV7-9 TRBD1 CASSPSGGIWEQYF TGTGCCAGCAGCCCCTCAGGGGGCATCTGGGAGCAGTACTTC
15 TRBJ2-1 NA TRBV5-1 NA CASSGAYAQHNEQFF TGCGCCAGCAGCGGGGCCTATGCCCAGCACAATGAGCAGTTCTTC
15 TRBJ1-2 NA TRBV19 NA CASSYRQFPNYGYTF TGTGCCAGTTCCTACCGACAGTTCCCTAACTATGGCTACACCTTC
14 TRBJ2-7 NA TRBV25-1 TRBD1 CATSTDRGTYEQYF TGTGCCACCTCCACGGACAGGGGAACCTACGAGCAGTACTTC
15 TRBJ2-5 NA TRBV21-1 NA CASSKETGPQETQYF TGTGCCAGCAGCAAAGAAACAGGGCCCCAAGAGACCCAGTACTTC
15 TRBJ2-1 NA TRBV6-6 TRBD2 CASSARLAGYNEQFF TGTGCCAGCAGTGCGAGACTAGCGGGGTACAATGAGCAGTTCTTC
15 TRBJ1-4 NA TRBV5-1 TRBD1 CASSPRTGGLEKLFF TGCGCCAGCAGCCCTAGGACAGGGGGCTTGGAAAAACTGTTTTTT
14 TRBJ1-4 once TRBV7-2 NA CASSLDGAREKLFF TGTGCCAGCAGCTTAGATGGGGCGCGGGAAAAACTGTTTTTT
13 TRBJ1-6 NA TRBV30 TRBD1 CASDRAGNSPLHF TGTGCCTCCGACAGGGCTGGGAATTCACCCCTCCACTTT
16 TRBJ2-5 NA TRBV13 TRBD1 CASSLGTGQVRGTQYF TGTGCCAGCAGCTTAGGGACGGGACAGGTCCGTGGGACCCAGTACTTC
14 TRBJ2-1 NA TRBV18 NA CASSPPFAATQQFF TGTGCCAGCTCACCACCTTTCGCGGCGACCCAGCAGTTCTTC
15 TRBJ2-4 NA TRBV7-8 TRBD2 CASRQTSEKFNIQYF TGTGCCAGCAGGCAGACTAGCGAGAAATTTAACATTCAGTACTTC
14 TRBJ2-7 NA TRBV7-2 NA CASSPLPRPYEQYF TGTGCCAGCAGCCCCCTCCCGAGGCCCTACGAGCAGTACTTC
14 TRBJ1-1 NA TRBV28 NA CASSRGGQITEAFF TGTGCCAGCAGCCGGGGGGGCCAGATTACTGAAGCTTTCTTT
15 TRBJ2-7 NA TRBV7-2 TRBD1 CASSPRRTGIHEQYF TGTGCCAGCAGCCCACGACGGACAGGGATCCACGAGCAGTACTTC
14 TRBJ1-2 NA TRBV2 NA CASSRTTGKDGYTF TGTGCCAGCAGCCGTACTACAGGGAAGGACGGCTACACCTTC
12 TRBJ2-1 once TRBV2 NA CASWTANNEQFF TGTGCCAGCTGGACAGCTAACAATGAGCAGTTCTTC
14 TRBJ1-1 NA TRBV7-2 TRBD1 CASSSPGGRVEAFF TGTGCCAGCAGCTCTCCAGGGGGCCGGGTTGAAGCTTTCTTT
14 TRBJ1-1 NA TRBV6-1 TRBD1 CASRPRMGQGHAFF TGTGCCAGCAGACCAAGGATGGGACAGGGACATGCTTTCTTT
14 TRBJ1-5 NA TRBV5-8 NA CASSLPGRDQPQHF TGTGCCAGCAGCCTGCCGGGGAGGGATCAGCCCCAGCATTTT
18 TRBJ2-1 NA TRBV30 TRBD1 CAWRGFYRGVSSYNEQFF TGTGCCTGGAGGGGGTTTTACAGGGGGGTGAGCTCCTACAATGAGCAGTTCTTC
14 TRBJ2-5 NA TRBV4-3 NA CASSLQGTQETQYF TGCGCCAGCAGCCTTCAGGGGACCCAAGAGACCCAGTACTTC
17 TRBJ1-1 few TRBV9 NA CASSIDKGVGIFTEAFF TGTGCCAGCAGCATAGATAAAGGGGTCGGAATCTTCACTGAAGCTTTCTTT
18 TRBJ2-1 NA TRBV23-1 TRBD2 CASSQSGLLADSYNEQFF TGCGCCAGCAGTCAATCGGGGTTACTAGCGGACTCCTACAATGAGCAGTTCTTC
12 TRBJ2-7 once TRBV28 NA CASSYRAREQYF TGTGCCAGCAGTTACAGGGCGAGAGAGCAGTACTTC
10 TRBJ2-3 once TRBV13 NA CATQGDTQYF TGTGCCACCCAGGGAGATACGCAGTATTTT
15 TRBJ2-7 NA TRBV9 NA CASSVVPSSSYEQYF TGTGCCAGCAGCGTAGTTCCGTCTAGCTCCTACGAGCAGTACTTC
14 TRBJ2-3 NA TRBV5-4 NA CASSLGGGIDTQYF TGTGCCAGCAGCTTGGGTGGGGGCATAGATACGCAGTATTTT
14 TRBJ2-7 NA TRBV27 TRBD2 CASSWGLGRYEQYF TGTGCCAGCAGTTGGGGACTAGGCCGCTACGAGCAGTACTTC
15 TRBJ2-5 once TRBV19 TRBD1 CASRATGGVGETQYF TGTGCCAGTAGGGCGACAGGGGGCGTGGGTGAGACCCAGTACTTC
13 TRBJ2-2 few TRBV5-1 TRBD1 CASGTGLIEELFF TGCGCCAGCGGGACAGGGCTTATCGAGGAGCTGTTTTTT
11 TRBJ1-5 NA TRBV20-1 NA CSEAGDRPQHF TGCAGTGAGGCGGGCGACCGGCCCCAGCATTTT
15 TRBJ2-1 NA TRBV9 NA CASSPSGDDHNEQFF TGTGCCAGCAGCCCGTCGGGGGACGATCACAATGAGCAGTTCTTC
13 TRBJ1-2 NA TRBV28 TRBD1 CASRSTGEGGYTF TGTGCCAGCAGATCGACAGGGGAGGGTGGCTACACCTTC
13 TRBJ1-5 NA TRBV7-3 NA CASSLSVNQPQHF TGTGCCAGCAGCTTGTCAGTCAATCAGCCCCAGCATTTT
15 TRBJ2-5 NA TRBV10-3 NA CAISESISRGETQYF TGTGCCATCAGTGAGTCGATTTCTCGGGGAGAGACCCAGTACTTC